These 17 T cell receptor beta chains were sequenced from one sample in a study of cytomegalovirus exposure and HLA in healthy donors (TCRdb year 2017). The library was built by means of the immunoSEQ multiplex PCR assay. TCRdb carries this immuneACCESS record with in-frame sequences only. Its versions omit some clonotypes, under half of them owing to an unresolved V gene in the studies checked, with the rest unexplained. Within this sample are about 360,000 clones, with approximately 90% of them counted one time only. Roughly 0.82% of the sample goes to the ten largest clones. The specimen sequenced was PBMCs. These receptors originate from a woman aged 18 to 35 in good health and CMV-seronegative.

V and J are TRBV15 and TRBJ2-1; 9 positions match TRBD2. Germline values: CDR1 LNHNV, CDR2 YYDKDF (reference sequence). The CDR3 covers 14 residues. Trimming took 8 bases from V and 7 from J; bases not matched to a gene: 9. The CDR3 loop reads CATQTRGGSNEQFF. The CDR3 DNA is TGTGCCACCCAGACGCGGGGGGGATCTAATGAGCAGTTCTTC.

This sequence joins TRBV27 and TRBJ2-3; 7 positions match TRBD2. Germline V gives CDR1 MNHEY, CDR2 SMNVEV (reference sequence). The CDR3 has 17 residues. The V and J ends lost 6 bases and 4 bases, in that order; junction bases with no gene match: 16. DNA of the CDR3: TGTGCCAGCAGCAAGCGCACGGGGCCTGGGGGGGCAGATACGCAGTATTTT. Protein: CASSKRTGPGGADTQYF.

The CDR3 region is CASSFASSYEQYF. The DNA of the CDR3 is TGTGCCAGCAGCTTCGCGAGCTCCTACGAGCAGTACTTC. The chain employs TRBV5-6 and TRBJ2-7; D uncertain. The germline CDR1 and CDR2 sequences are SGHDT and YYEEEE. This CDR3 has 13 amino acids. Trimming cost V 2 bases and J 0 bases, with 6 bases left between them.

V and J are TRBV15 and TRBJ2-7, with D perhaps matching TRBD1 (6 bases). The V gene lost 1 base and the J gene lost 4 bases, with 11 bases spanning the gap. Germline lookup yields CDR1 LNHNV and CDR2 YYDKDF (reference sequence). The CDR3 runs to 14 residues. CDR3 nucleotides: TGTGCCACCAGCAGAGGGGGGCAGACTTACGAGCAGTACTTC. Translation: CATSRGGQTYEQYF.

As to this clone: At the DNA level, this CDR3 is encoded by other sequences in the same sample as well. The chain couples TRBV28 to TRBJ2-7; D perhaps matches TRBD2 (6 bases). Trimming left V 3 bases short and J 0 bases short, with 6 bases between. CDR3 length: 13 residues. Germline V gives CDR1 MDHEN, CDR2 SYDVKM. CDR3 region: CASSLGGSYEQYF. Written as DNA, the CDR3 is TGTGCCAGCAGTTTGGGGGGCTCCTACGAGCAGTACTTC.

The rearrangement uses TRBV2 and TRBJ2-7, with 7 bases matching TRBD2. From germline, CDR1 is SNHLY and CDR2 FYNNEI. J lost 0 bases, V lost 7 bases, and 6 bases had no gene match. The CDR3 has 14 residues. CDR3 nucleotide sequence: TGTGCCAGCATTTACGGGACTAACTCCTACGAGCAGTACTTC. Its protein product is CASIYGTNSYEQYF.

V gene TRBV28 combines with J gene TRBJ1-3; D ambiguous. Looked up from germline, CDR1 is MDHEN and CDR2 is SYDVKM. The CDR3 covers 14 residues. The germline V and J ends were trimmed by 2 bases and 4 bases, with 9 bases remaining between them. CDR3 amino acids: CASSLGGQGNTIYF. CDR3 DNA: TGTGCCAGCAGTTTAGGAGGGCAGGGAAACACCATATATTTT.

This clone occurred once. The chain combines TRBV27 with TRBJ2-7; the D gene is possibly TRBD1 (6 bases). The CDR3 is made up of 13 amino acids. Germline CDR1 reads MNHEY; CDR2 reads SMNVEV (reference sequence). V was shortened by 5 bases and J by 2 bases, with 10 bases between the two germline ends. Here the CDR3 DNA reads TGTGCCAGCAGTCCGAGGACAGCCTACGAGCAGTACTTC. Its translation: CASSPRTAYEQYF.

The chain is built from TRBV25-1 and TRBJ1-4, with 7 bases identical to TRBD1. The CDR3 spans 14 residues. Looked up from germline, CDR1 is MGHDK and CDR2 is SYGVNS. The trim removed 6 bases at V and 11 bases at J, leaving 12 bases unmatched. The CDR3 spells CASRAGQGVGKLFF. In DNA form, the CDR3 reads TGTGCCAGCAGGGCGGGGCAGGGGGTAGGGAAACTGTTTTTT.

In its sample, this clone was seen once. The chain carries TRBV29-1 and TRBJ2-1, with 9 bases matching TRBD2. CDR1 is SQVTM and CDR2 is ANQGSEA in the germline V gene. The length of the CDR3 is 14 residues. The J segment lost 9 bases and the V segment lost 1 base, leaving 7 bases of the junction unmatched. CDR3 sequence: CSVEGGRALGEQFF. Written as DNA, the CDR3 is TGCAGCGTTGAAGGCGGGAGGGCCCTGGGTGAGCAGTTCTTC.

The J gene is TRBJ2-5, the V gene TRBV30, with 7 bases matching TRBD1. From germline, CDR1 is GTSNPN and CDR2 SVGIG (reference sequence). The CDR3 contains 13 residues. With V trimmed by 2 bases and J by 6 bases, 6 bases remained unmatched. The CDR3 DNA is TGTGCCTGGAGTAGGGGGCAGATCAAGACCCAGTACTTC. Translating it yields CAWSRGQIKTQYF. Using reference TRBV30 and TRBJ2-5 for the parts outside the CDR3, the full variable domain is SQTIHQWPATLVQPVGSPLSLECTVEGTSNPNLYWYRQAAGRGLQLLFYSVGIGQISSEVPQNLSASRPQDRQFILSSKKLLLSDSGFYLCAWSRGQIKTQYFGPGTRLLVL.

This sequence joins TRBV10-1 and TRBJ2-7; D possibly corresponds to TRBD2 (6 bases). The CDR3 loop spans 16 amino acids. The V end lost 4 bases, the J end lost 1 base, and 17 bases lay between the germline ends. Germline V lookup: CDR1 WNHNN, CDR2 SYGVQD (reference sequence). Here the CDR3 DNA reads TGCGCCAGCAGTGCTAGGATCGGGAGAGGGTCCTACGAGCAGTACTTC. It yields the protein CASSARIGRGSYEQYF.

In DNA form, the CDR3 reads TGTGCCAGCAGTTTACGTCTAGCGGGAGGGCGAACCGGGGAGCTGTTTTTT. It is translated as CASSLRLAGGRTGELFF. The chain couples TRBV28 to TRBJ2-2; 12 bases match TRBD2. J lost 5 bases, V lost 2 bases, and 6 bases had no gene match. Per germline, CDR1 MDHEN and CDR2 SYDVKM. This CDR3 has 17 amino acids.

The V gene is TRBV28, the J gene TRBJ2-7; 10 bases map to TRBD2. The CDR3 is 14 residues long. CDR1 is MDHEN and CDR2 is SYDVKM in the germline V gene. The J segment lost 7 bases and the V segment lost 4 bases, leaving 7 bases of the junction unmatched. Here the CDR3 DNA reads TGTGCCAGCAGTTCACGACTAGCGGGCTGGGAGCAGTACTTC. Amino acid sequence: CASSSRLAGWEQYF.

The chain carries TRBV15 and TRBJ2-3, with 10 bases aligning to TRBD2. The CDR3 length is 17 residues. The ends lost 1 base at V and 4 bases at J; junction bases unmatched: 8. Germline values: CDR1 LNHNV, CDR2 YYDKDF (reference sequence). Here the CDR3 DNA reads TGTGCCACCAGCAGAGCGGTAGCGGGAGGTGGGTCAGATACGCAGTATTTT. Protein sequence: CATSRAVAGGGSDTQYF.

V and J are TRBV28 and TRBJ1-2, with D perhaps TRBD1 (5 bases). Trimming left V 2 bases short and J 4 bases short, with 11 bases between. The CDR3 spans 14 residues. Germline V gene data show CDR1 as MDHEN and CDR2 as SYDVKM. CDR3 coding DNA: TGTGCCAGCAGTTTAGAACCAGGGTCCTATGGCTACACCTTC. It encodes CASSLEPGSYGYTF.

This clone was seen once. The genes are TRBV7-2 and TRBJ1-5; D is uncertain. The CDR3 extends over 14 amino acids. V shed 5 bases and J shed 4 bases, with 12 bases lying between them. Germline CDR1 SGHTA, CDR2 FQGNSA. The chain's CDR3 is CASSPANGNQPQHF. The CDR3, as DNA: TGTGCCAGCAGCCCTGCAAACGGGAATCAGCCCCAGCATTTT.